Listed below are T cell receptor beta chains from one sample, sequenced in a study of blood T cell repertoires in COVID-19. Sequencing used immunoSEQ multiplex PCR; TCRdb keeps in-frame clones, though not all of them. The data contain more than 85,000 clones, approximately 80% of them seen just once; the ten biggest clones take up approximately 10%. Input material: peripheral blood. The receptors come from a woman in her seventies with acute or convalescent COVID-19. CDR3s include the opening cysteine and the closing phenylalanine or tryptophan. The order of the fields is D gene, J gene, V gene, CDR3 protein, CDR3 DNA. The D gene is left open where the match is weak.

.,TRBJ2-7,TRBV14,CASREEHSYEQYF,TGTGCCAGCAGAGAAGAACACTCCTACGAGCAGTACTTC
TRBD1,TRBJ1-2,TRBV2,CASSADRGRSYGYTF,TGTGCCAGCAGCGCGGACAGGGGGCGCAGCTATGGCTACACCTTC
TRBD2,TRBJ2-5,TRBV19,CASSPSGRDQETQYF,TGTGCCAGTAGCCCTAGCGGGAGGGACCAAGAGACCCAGTACTTC
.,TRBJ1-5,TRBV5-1,CASSPGTSLAQPQHF,TGCGCCAGCAGCCCCGGGACATCGCTAGCTCAGCCCCAGCATTTT
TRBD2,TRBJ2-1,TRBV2,CASSPRGTSVDEQFF,TGTGCCAGCAGTCCGAGGGGTACTAGCGTCGATGAGCAGTTCTTC
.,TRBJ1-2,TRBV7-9,CASSPGGVYGYTF,TGTGCCAGCAGCCCAGGAGGAGTATATGGCTACACCTTC
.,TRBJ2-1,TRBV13,CASSGGAYNEQFF,TGTGCCAGCAGCGGGGGGGCCTATAATGAGCAGTTCTTC
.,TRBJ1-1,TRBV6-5,CASSSDSAVGAFF,TGTGCCAGCAGCTCCGACAGTGCCGTGGGAGCTTTCTTT
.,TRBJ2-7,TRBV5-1,CASSQQARSLGYEQYF,TGCGCCAGCAGCCAACAGGCTCGAAGCCTTGGCTACGAGCAGTACTTC
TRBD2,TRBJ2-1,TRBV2,CASSLTVAGGRNEQFF,TGTGCCAGCAGTTTAACTGTAGCGGGGGGGAGGAATGAGCAGTTCTTC
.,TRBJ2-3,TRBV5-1,CASSPTGVPPDTQYF,TGCGCCAGCAGCCCGACGGGAGTCCCCCCAGATACGCAGTATTTT